These 24 T cell receptor beta chains share one sample of origin, sequenced in a study of response to subunit inactivated influenza vaccine. Via MiXCR, TCRdb re-called the RT-PCR reads, giving one row per CDR3 protein. The profile shows about 240,000 distinct CDR3 sequences, roughly an eighth of them singletons. The sequences come from non-naive T cells sorted from PBMCs, collected approximately 15 days before vaccination. All receptors derive from a man aged 50 to 60 who received an inactivated influenza vaccine.

V and J are TRBV6-2 or TRBV6-3 and TRBJ2-1, with 9 bases aligning to TRBD2. J gave up 6 bases and V 0 bases, and 6 bases lay outside the gene matches. Germline V lookup: CDR1 MNHEY, CDR2 SVGEGT. The CDR3 is made up of 16 amino acids. The DNA of the CDR3 is TGTGCCAGCAGTTACTCGGCCAGCGGGAGGTCCAATGAGCAGTTCTTC. It codes for CASSYSASGRSNEQFF.

The chain employs TRBV4-1 and TRBJ2-7, with 11 bases matching TRBD2. This CDR3 has 17 residues. V was clipped by 1 base and J by 0 bases; unmatched bases: 5. Per the germline V gene, CDR1 is MGHRA and CDR2 is YSYEKL. This chain's CDR3 is CASSQVPLAGGSYEQYF. The CDR3 coding sequence is TGCGCCAGCAGCCAAGTCCCCCTAGCGGGAGGCTCCTACGAGCAGTACTTC.

The chain uses TRBV20-1 and TRBJ2-6; perhaps TRBD1 as D (6 bases). Looked up from germline, CDR1 is DFQATT and CDR2 is SNEGSKA (reference sequence). This CDR3 has 16 residues. Trimming took 3 bases from V and 0 from J, leaving 12 bases between them. The CDR3 DNA reads as TGCAGTGCTAGCGTGGACAGTGTCTCTGGGGCCAACGTCCTGACTTTC. It encodes CSASVDSVSGANVLTF.

This chain uses TRBV7-7 with TRBJ2-2; TRBD1 matches at 7 bases. V gave up 5 bases and J gave up 5 bases; unmatched junction bases: 11. Germline V CDR1 and CDR2: SSHAT, FNYEAQ (reference sequence). CDR3 length: 16 amino acids. The CDR3 coding sequence is TGTGCCAGCAGCCCGATCTTGACAGGGAGAACCGGGGAGCTGTTTTTT. Its translation is CASSPILTGRTGELFF.

The J gene is TRBJ2-3, the V gene TRBV7-4; TRBD2 aligns across 9 bases. The CDR3 loop spans 23 amino acids. Losses at the gene ends were 5 bases for V and 1 base for J; bases not matched to a gene: 28. CDR1 and CDR2 (germline): SGHVT, SQSDAQ. CDR3 bases: TGTGCCAGCAGCCTCCGTGGGAACAGGCGGGCGGGAGGGCACTTTCAGGGCACAGATACGCAGTATTTT. Amino acids: CASSLRGNRRAGGHFQGTDTQYF.

This clonotype was picked up a small number of times. The chain has TRBV12-3 or TRBV12-4 and TRBJ2-3; 7 positions match TRBD1. Trimming cost V 1 base and J 6 bases; bases outside gene matches: 10. The CDR3 extends over 16 amino acids. The CDR3 loop is CASSLGRTGVRDTQYF. DNA of the CDR3: TGTGCCAGCAGTTTAGGCCGGACAGGTGTGAGGGATACGCAGTATTTT.

The chain carries TRBV9 and TRBJ2-7; TRBD1 might be the D (6 bases). The CDR3 has 14 amino acids. CDR1 SGDLS and CDR2 YYNGEE come from the germline V gene. V was trimmed by 10 bases and J by 2 bases, leaving 19 bases between them. This chain's CDR3 is CAGIQGRVTYEQYF. CDR3 DNA: TGTGCCGGAATACAGGGCAGGGTAACCTACGAGCAGTACTTC.

This chain joins TRBV20-1 and TRBJ1-1; TRBD1 might be the D (5 bases). The V end was cut by 0 bases, the J end by 7 bases, with 12 bases between. The germline CDR1 and CDR2 sequences are DFQATT and SNEGSKA (reference sequence). The CDR3 is made up of 13 amino acids. The CDR3 sequence is CSARDSRVGEAFF. CDR3 coding DNA: TGCAGTGCTAGAGATAGCAGGGTCGGTGAAGCTTTCTTT.

The sample holds a few counts of this clonotype. The chain is built from TRBV28 and TRBJ2-3, with D tentatively TRBD1 or TRBD2 (6 bases each). The ends were cut back, 6 bases at V and 1 base at J, with 17 bases in the middle. The CDR3 length is 16 residues. In germline, CDR1 is MDHEN, CDR2 SYDVKM. CDR3 in amino acids: CASRLRSGARTDTQYF. DNA of the CDR3: TGTGCCAGCAGACTCAGATCGGGGGCCCGCACAGATACGCAGTATTTT.

This clonotype was found many times. This sequence joins TRBV29-1 and TRBJ2-7, with TRBD1 matching 9 bases. CDR1 is SQVTM and CDR2 is ANQGSEA in the germline V gene. J was trimmed by 3 bases and V by 3 bases; bases with no gene match: 9. The CDR3 extends over 15 amino acids. The CDR3 is CSVESDRGWGYEQYF. CDR3 sequence (DNA): TGCAGCGTTGAGTCGGACAGGGGTTGGGGCTACGAGCAGTACTTC.

This clonotype was picked up many times. This chain uses TRBV5-1 with TRBJ2-1; TRBD2 matches 7 bases. The CDR3 covers 15 residues. With 0 bases clipped from V and 8 bases from J, the junction kept 8 bases outside the gene matches. Germline V gene data show CDR1 as SGHRS and CDR2 as YFSETQ. The CDR3 sequence is CASSLALAAGDEQFF. The DNA for the CDR3 is TGCGCCAGCAGCTTGGCCCTAGCGGCTGGCGATGAGCAGTTCTTC. Drawing the rest from reference TRBV5-1 and TRBJ2-1, the complete variable domain is KAGVTQTPRYLIKTRGQQVTLSCSPISGHRSVSWYQQTPGQGLQFLFEYFSETQRNKGNFPGRFSGRQFSNSRSEMNVSTLELGDSALYLCASSLALAAGDEQFFGPGTRLTVL.

The V and J genes are TRBV10-3 and TRBJ2-7; TRBD1 aligns across 9 bases. The CDR3 loop spans 15 amino acids. Germline loops: CDR1 ENHRY, CDR2 SYGVKD. V shed 6 bases, J shed 5 bases, and the junction held 11 bases outside the gene matches. DNA of the CDR3: TGTGCCATCAGATCTCCGGGACAGGGAGCCCACGAGCAGTACTTC. Residues: CAIRSPGQGAHEQYF.

This clonotype was detected a few times. The rearrangement uses TRBV6-2 or TRBV6-3 and TRBJ2-2; TRBD2 agrees at 10 bases. Germline loops: CDR1 MNHEY, CDR2 SVGEGT. This CDR3 contains 14 residues. With V trimmed by 5 bases and J by 7 bases, 4 bases remained unmatched. The CDR3 DNA is TGTGCCAGCAGTGCCCGACTAGCGGGCGGGGAGCTGTTTTTT. It specifies CASSARLAGGELFF.

At least ten counts were recorded for this clonotype. The rearrangement joins TRBV7-2 to TRBJ2-7, with D unresolved. CDR3 length: 14 residues. V was shortened by 4 bases and J by 0 bases, with 10 bases between the two germline ends. The germline V gene encodes CDR1 SGHTA and CDR2 FQGNSA. CDR3 amino acids: CASSSNRASYEQYF. The CDR3 nucleotides read TGTGCCAGCAGCTCCAACCGGGCCTCCTACGAGCAGTACTTC.

There are a few counts of this clonotype. The chain combines TRBV12-3 or TRBV12-4 with TRBJ2-2, with a tentative D call TRBD2 (7 bases). The CDR3 is 16 residues long. V shed 8 bases and J shed 4 bases, with 20 bases lying between them. CDR3 DNA: TGTGCCAGCTCATACAGGGCCCCGGGGGGCACCGGGGAGCTGTTTTTT. Encoded protein: CASSYRAPGGTGELFF.

The V call is TRBV29-1, the J call TRBJ1-1; D gene ambiguous. This CDR3 has 15 residues. The ends were cut back, 7 bases at V and 7 bases at J, with 25 bases in the middle. Germline V gene sequence: CDR1 SQVTM, CDR2 ANQGSEA. The CDR3 bases are TGCAGCGGTATGAACATTATAAGACTCGATAATGAAGCTTTCTTT. Residues: CSGMNIIRLDNEAFF.

The sample holds a few counts of this clonotype. Written as DNA, the CDR3 is TGTGCCAGCAGCTTACAGACAGGGGCTAGCAATCAGCCCCAGCATTTT. It codes for CASSLQTGASNQPQHF. The V gene is TRBV7-2, the J gene TRBJ1-5; 8 bases are a match to TRBD1. From germline, CDR1 is SGHTA and CDR2 FQGNSA. J lost 0 bases, V lost 2 bases, and 3 bases had no gene match. The CDR3 contains 16 residues.

This clonotype was observed a handful of times. The chain employs TRBV20-1 and TRBJ2-5; D could derive from TRBD1 or TRBD2 (5 bases each). The germline V gene has CDR1 DFQATT and CDR2 SNEGSKA (reference sequence). V lost 5 bases, J lost 2 bases, and 15 bases lay in between. This CDR3 region has 14 residues. CDR3 amino acids: CSAGGSDGQETQYF. The CDR3 nucleotides are TGCAGTGCTGGGGGATCGGACGGACAAGAGACCCAGTACTTC.

This clonotype was seen only a few times. The CDR3 region has the DNA TGTGCCAGCAGCAACCAGGGTATCGGGGAGCTGTTTTTT. It yields the protein CASSNQGIGELFF. The chain joins TRBV7-2 to TRBJ2-2; D is perhaps TRBD1 (5 bases). Trimming stripped 5 bases from V and 7 bases from J, with 11 bases between. The CDR3 runs 13 residues. From germline, CDR1 is SGHTA and CDR2 FQGNSA.

This clonotype was detected a few times. This chain joins TRBV18 and TRBJ2-2; weak D call: TRBD2 (6 bases). Germline-derived CDR1 and CDR2 are KGHSH and LQKENI. V was cut by 5 bases and J by 4 bases, with 14 bases left in between. The length of the CDR3 is 15 residues. As DNA, the CDR3 is TGTGCCAGCTCATCATACGGGACTTTCACCGGGGAGCTGTTTTTT. Amino acid sequence: CASSSYGTFTGELFF.

This clonotype was seen only a few times. The chain carries TRBV12-3 or TRBV12-4 and TRBJ2-3; 7 bases are a match to TRBD2. The CDR3 is 17 residues long. J lost 3 bases, V lost 1 base, and 10 bases had no gene match. The CDR3 nucleotides are TGTGCCAGCAGTTTAGATTCAGGAGCGGGGATAACAGATACGCAGTATTTT. As protein: CASSLDSGAGITDTQYF.

The chain is built from TRBV6-5 and TRBJ2-3, with 8 bases matching TRBD1. Germline CDR1 is MNHEY and CDR2 is SVGAGI. V was clipped by 4 bases and J by 1 base; unmatched bases: 4. The CDR3 is 15 residues long. DNA of the CDR3: TGTGCCAGCAGTTCAGGGGGCTTTCGCACAGATACGCAGTATTTT. Encoded protein: CASSSGGFRTDTQYF.

The chain couples TRBV4-3 to TRBJ2-6; the D gene is possibly TRBD2 (6 bases). Trimming shortened V by 0 bases and J by 2 bases, and 11 bases separated the two germline ends. CDR3 length equals 17 residues. The V gene's germline CDR1 is LGHNA and CDR2 YSLEER. The CDR3 bases are TGCGCCAGCAGCCAAGAAATTCCGGGGGCTGGGGCCAACGTCCTGACTTTC. Encoded protein: CASSQEIPGAGANVLTF.

This chain links TRBV28 with TRBJ2-7; the match to TRBD1 covers 9 bases. Germline CDR1 and CDR2: MDHEN and SYDVKM. The trim removed 2 bases at V and 3 bases at J, leaving 5 bases unmatched. The CDR3 has 15 residues. The CDR3: CASSLGDREVYEQYF. The CDR3 region has the DNA TGTGCCAGCAGTTTAGGGGACAGGGAGGTCTACGAGCAGTACTTC.